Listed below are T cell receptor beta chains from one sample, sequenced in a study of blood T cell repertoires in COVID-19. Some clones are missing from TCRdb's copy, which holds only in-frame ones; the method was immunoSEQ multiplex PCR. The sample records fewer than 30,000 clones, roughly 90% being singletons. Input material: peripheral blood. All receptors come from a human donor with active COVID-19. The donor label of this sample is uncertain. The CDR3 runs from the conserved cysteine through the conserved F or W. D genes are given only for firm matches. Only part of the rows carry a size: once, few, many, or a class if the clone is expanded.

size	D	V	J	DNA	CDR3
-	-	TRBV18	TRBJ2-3	TGTGCCAGCTCACCACCGATCAGGGCCGATACGCAGTATTTT	CASSPPIRADTQYF
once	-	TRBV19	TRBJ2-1	TGTGCCAGTAGTATCAGGCGGGGGCCCTTCGATGAGCAGTTCTTC	CASSIRRGPFDEQFF
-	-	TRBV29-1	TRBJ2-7	TGCAGCGTTTCGGGGGAAAGGAGCTCCTACGAGCAGTACTTC	CSVSGERSSYEQYF
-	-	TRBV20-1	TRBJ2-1	TGCAGTGCTAGTGCAGGGGCCTTCAATGAGCAGTTCTTC	CSASAGAFNEQFF
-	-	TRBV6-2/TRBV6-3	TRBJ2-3	TGTGCCAGCAGTTACATAGCTCCCACAGATACGCAGTATTTT	CASSYIAPTDTQYF
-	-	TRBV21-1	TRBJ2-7	TGTGCCAGCAGCACAGAAGGACTAGCGGATTTCTACGAGCAGTACTTC	CASSTEGLADFYEQYF
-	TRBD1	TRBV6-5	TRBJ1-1	TGTGCCAGCAGTTACAACAGGGGGCCAAACACTGAAGCTTTCTTT	CASSYNRGPNTEAFF
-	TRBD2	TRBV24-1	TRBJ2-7	TGTGCCACCAGTGCTAGCGGTTTCTCCTACGAGCAGTACTTC	CATSASGFSYEQYF
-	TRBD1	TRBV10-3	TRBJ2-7	TGTGCCACTTACCGGGACAGGACTTCCTACGAGCAGTACTTC	CATYRDRTSYEQYF
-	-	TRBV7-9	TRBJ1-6	TGTGCCAGCAGCCTACCCCCAACGGGACTCTATAATTCACCCCTCCACTTT	CASSLPPTGLYNSPLHF
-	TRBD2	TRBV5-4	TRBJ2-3	TGTGCCAGCATCCCTAGCGGGGGGCGCACAGATACGCAGTATTTT	CASIPSGGRTDTQYF
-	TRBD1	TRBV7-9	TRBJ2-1	TGTGCCAGCAGCCCGGGACAGGGGGGGAACAATGAGCAGTTCTTC	CASSPGQGGNNEQFF
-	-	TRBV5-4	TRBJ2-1	TGTGCCAGCAGCTTGGGCGGGACCAATGAGCAGTTCTTC	CASSLGGTNEQFF
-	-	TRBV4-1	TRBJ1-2	TGCGCCAGCAGCCAAGAGGACGATCTGATCATAAGGGGCCATGGCTACACCTTC	CASSQEDDLIIRGHGYTF
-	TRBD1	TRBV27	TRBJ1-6	TGTGCCACCTCCCTCGTGGGACAGGGGATATATAATTCACCCCTCCACTTT	CATSLVGQGIYNSPLHF
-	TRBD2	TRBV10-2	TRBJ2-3	TGCGCCAGCAGTGGTCCGGGGGCGGGAGGGGCAGATACGCAGTATTTT	CASSGPGAGGADTQYF
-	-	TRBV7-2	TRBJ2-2	TGTGCCAGCAGCTCGAACCGCGCGAGGACCGGGGAGCTGTTTTTT	CASSSNRARTGELFF
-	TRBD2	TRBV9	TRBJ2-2	TGTGCCAGCAGCGTAGCCCCAGCGGGGGTCGACGGGGAGCTGTTTTTT	CASSVAPAGVDGELFF
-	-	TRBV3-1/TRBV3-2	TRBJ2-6	TGTGCCAGCAGCCAAGTGCCAGGGTTTTCCTCTGGGGCCAACGTCCTGACTTTC	CASSQVPGFSSGANVLTF
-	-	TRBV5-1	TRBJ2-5	TGCGCCAGCAGCCAACAAGAGACCCAGTACTTC	CASSQQETQYF
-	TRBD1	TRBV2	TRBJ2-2	TGTGCCAGCAACGACCCCCGACAGGGAAGCGCCGGGGAGCTGTTTTTT	CASNDPRQGSAGELFF
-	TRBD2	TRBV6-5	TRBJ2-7	TGTGCCAGCAGGGGAGGGCCCTACGAGCAGTACTTC	CASRGGPYEQYF
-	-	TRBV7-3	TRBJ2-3	TGTGCCAGCAGGGGAGGCCGTAGCACAGATACGCAGTATTTT	CASRGGRSTDTQYF
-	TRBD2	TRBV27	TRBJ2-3	TGTGCCAGCAGACCCCGTTATATGGCGGGAGCCACCACAGATACGCAGTATTTT	CASRPRYMAGATTDTQYF
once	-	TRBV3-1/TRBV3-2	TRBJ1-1	TGTGCCAGCAGCCAAGATCGGGAGGGCAACACTGAAGCTTTCTTT	CASSQDREGNTEAFF
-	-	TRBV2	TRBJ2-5	TGTGCCAGCAGAGCACAGTTGCAAGAGACCCAGTACTTC	CASRAQLQETQYF
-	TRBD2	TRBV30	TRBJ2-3	TGTGCCTGGAGTGCTAGCGGGGGTACAGATACGCAGTATTTT	CAWSASGGTDTQYF